The 24 T cell receptor beta chains listed next were all sequenced from one sample in a study of response to subunit inactivated influenza vaccine. From the RT-PCR reads, TCRdb called clonotypes with MiXCR, one entry per CDR3 protein. In the table there are 400,000 to 650,000 distinct CDR3 sequences, 6.5% to 8% of which are singletons. The source material was PBMCs from blood, sampled roughly 24 months after vaccination. These receptors were obtained from a man aged 45 to 75 who received an inactivated influenza vaccine.

This clonotype has ten or more counts. This chain connects TRBV10-3 to TRBJ2-7; 8 nucleotides match TRBD2. V gave up 6 bases and J gave up 6 bases; unmatched junction bases: 4. CDR1 is ENHRY, CDR2 SYGVKD, per germline. This CDR3 contains 12 residues. CDR3 coding DNA: TGTGCCATCAGGAACACTAGCGGCGAGCAGTACTTC. Translating it yields CAIRNTSGEQYF.

The rearrangement joins TRBV28 to TRBJ1-1, with 7 bases lining up with TRBD1. The V and J ends lost 5 bases and 0 bases, in that order; junction bases with no gene match: 6. The CDR3 has 15 amino acids. CDR1 MDHEN and CDR2 SYDVKM come from the germline V gene. The CDR3 reads CASSHGTAVNTEAFF. CDR3 sequence (DNA): TGTGCCAGCAGTCATGGGACAGCCGTGAACACTGAAGCTTTCTTT.

CDR3 in amino acids: CATSRDLGHQNTGELFF. The DNA for the CDR3 is TGTGCCACCAGCAGAGATCTCGGGCACCAGAACACCGGGGAGCTGTTTTTT. The chain links TRBV15 to TRBJ2-2, with unresolved D. This CDR3 region has 17 residues. V lost 0 bases and J lost 1, with 12 bases in between. The V gene's germline CDR1 is LNHNV and CDR2 YYDKDF (reference sequence).

This clonotype was seen ten or more times. The V and J genes are TRBV14 and TRBJ2-7; TRBD1 matches 11 bases. The germline gives CDR1 SGHDN, CDR2 FVKESK. Trimming cost V 0 bases and J 5 bases; bases outside gene matches: 6. The CDR3 extends over 16 amino acids. The DNA of the CDR3 is TGTGCCAGCAGCCAAGACCGGACAGGGGGCGTGAACGAGCAGTACTTC. Its protein product is CASSQDRTGGVNEQYF.

The chain uses TRBV28 and TRBJ2-7; 8 bases are a match to TRBD2. Germline V CDR1 and CDR2: MDHEN, SYDVKM. V lost 1 base to trimming and J lost 2 bases; unmatched junction nucleotides: 7. CDR3 length: 16 residues. The CDR3 loop reads CASSLLTSEGAYEQYF. The DNA of the CDR3 is TGTGCCAGCAGTTTATTGACTAGCGAGGGGGCCTACGAGCAGTACTTC. Full variable domain (outside the CDR3, taken from reference TRBV28 and TRBJ2-7): DVKVTQSSRYLVKRTGEKVFLECVQDMDHENMFWYRQDPGLGLRLIYFSYDVKMKEKGDIPEGYSVSREKKERFSLILESASTNQTSMYLCASSLLTSEGAYEQYFGPGTRLTVT.

This chain links TRBV7-2 with TRBJ2-4; 10 bases are shared with TRBD1. Germline CDR1 reads SGHTA; CDR2 reads FQGNSA. This CDR3 spans 14 amino acids. V shed 7 bases, J shed 8 bases, and the junction held 8 bases outside the gene matches. The CDR3 sequence: CASIPDRGNDIQYF. In DNA, the CDR3 is TGTGCCAGCATCCCGGACAGGGGGAATGACATTCAGTACTTC.

The table lists this clonotype with a few counts. The rearrangement links TRBV5-1 to TRBJ2-5; TRBD2 is a possible D gene (5 bases). Germline assignment: CDR1 SGHRS and CDR2 YFSETQ. V was clipped by 4 bases and J by 2 bases, with 12 bases between them. There are 14 residues in the CDR3. The CDR3 DNA follows: TGCGCCAGCAGCGAGGGCAGTCAACAAGAGACCCAGTACTTC. This translates into CASSEGSQQETQYF.

This clonotype appeared many times. V and J are TRBV3-1 and TRBJ2-5; D is tentatively TRBD1 or TRBD2 (7 bases each). The CDR3 consists of 14 residues. The germline V gene has CDR1 LGHDT and CDR2 YNNKEL (reference sequence). V lost 5 bases, J lost 2 bases, and 12 bases lay in between. The CDR3 here is CASSSGGGQETQYF. In nucleotides, the CDR3 is TGTGCCAGCAGCTCAGGGGGAGGGCAAGAGACCCAGTACTTC.

This clonotype was observed many times. One end of the junction does not line up with germline, which may come from a read error. This chain uses TRBV7-7 with TRBJ2-3; tentative D call: TRBD2 (6 bases). Germline V lookup: CDR1 SSHAT, CDR2 FNYEAQ (reference sequence). This CDR3 has 14 residues. The CDR3 sequence: CASSLGGDKDTQYF. Here the CDR3 DNA reads TGTGCTAGCAGCTTAGGCGGGGATAAAGATACGCAGTATTTT.

The V and J genes are TRBV7-2 and TRBJ1-2; the match to TRBD1 covers 7 bases. CDR3 size: 15 residues. The germline V gene encodes CDR1 SGHTA and CDR2 FQGNSA. The trim removed 4 bases at V and 2 bases at J, leaving 7 bases unmatched. The CDR3 spells CASSYREGGNYGYTF. As DNA, the CDR3 is TGTGCCAGCAGCTACCGGGAAGGGGGCAACTATGGCTACACCTTC.

J is TRBJ2-7 and V is TRBV6-1, with no clear D. V was clipped by 7 bases and J by 2 bases, with 15 bases between them. The CDR3 is 14 amino acids. The germline V gene encodes CDR1 MNHNS and CDR2 SASEGT. The CDR3: CASNIGSPTYEQYF. The CDR3 DNA reads TGTGCCAGCAATATCGGCAGTCCAACCTACGAGCAGTACTTC.

This clonotype was detected many times. The chain links TRBV12-3 or TRBV12-4 to TRBJ1-2; D gene ambiguous. The length of the CDR3 is 14 residues. V lost 3 bases, J lost 4 bases, and 12 bases lay in between. The CDR3 bases are TGTGCCAGCAGTTTTGGGGAGAAGGGCTATGGCTACACCTTC. This gives the protein CASSFGEKGYGYTF.

Only a few counts were recorded for this clonotype. The genes are TRBV12-3 or TRBV12-4 and TRBJ1-1; D may be TRBD1 (6 bases). The CDR3 totals 14 residues. Trimming stripped 4 bases from V and 2 bases from J, with 11 bases between. CDR3 nucleotides: TGTGCCAGCAGTTGGGGGCAGACAAACACTGAAGCTTTCTTT. It translates to CASSWGQTNTEAFF.

This clonotype has at least ten counts. V and J are TRBV6-5 and TRBJ2-1; the D gene could be TRBD1 or TRBD2 (6 bases each). This CDR3 is built from 15 residues. The ends were cut back, 4 bases at V and 2 bases at J, with 12 bases in the middle. CDR1 and CDR2 from the germline V gene are MNHEY and SVGAGI. The CDR3 nucleotides are TGTGCCAGCAGTTGGGGGGACATCCCCTACAATGAGCAGTTCTTC. Translating it yields CASSWGDIPYNEQFF.

This clonotype was detected many times. This chain uses TRBV11-2 with TRBJ2-5, with 10 bases lining up with TRBD2. With 3 bases clipped from V and 2 bases from J, the junction kept 3 bases outside the gene matches. Germline V CDR1 and CDR2: SGHAT, FQNNGV. The CDR3 sequence is 15 residues long. The CDR3 bases are TGTGCCAGCAGCTTTAGCGGGGGGCTGCAAGAGACCCAGTACTTC. It yields the protein CASSFSGGLQETQYF.

Many counts were recorded for this clonotype. The chain carries TRBV11-1 and TRBJ2-1; TRBD1 aligns across 7 bases. Germline V gene data show CDR1 as SGHAT and CDR2 as FQDESV (reference sequence). The CDR3 consists of 15 residues. V was pared by 2 bases and J by 8 bases, with 9 bases of the junction left unmatched. The CDR3 bases are TGTGCCAGCAGCTTAACTCACGGACAGGTGGATGAGCAGTTCTTC. Its protein is CASSLTHGQVDEQFF.

In its sample, this clonotype was seen many times. V usage is TRBV5-1 and J usage is TRBJ2-5; D is tentatively TRBD1 or TRBD2 (5 bases each). The CDR3 length is 16 residues. The germline V gene encodes CDR1 SGHRS and CDR2 YFSETQ. Trimming shortened V by 4 bases and J by 3 bases, and 19 bases separated the two germline ends. The DNA of the CDR3 is TGCGCCAGCAGCCAATTGGTGGGGACGGCAGAAGAGACCCAGTACTTC. Translation: CASSQLVGTAEETQYF.

The table lists this clonotype with a few counts. The J gene is TRBJ2-1, the V gene TRBV29-1; 9 bases align to TRBD1. This CDR3 has 15 residues. The ends lost 0 bases at V and 2 bases at J; junction bases unmatched: 2. Germline V gene sequence: CDR1 SQVTM, CDR2 ANQGSEA. The DNA for the CDR3 is TGCAGCGTTGAAGATCGGGACAGGGCCTACAATGAGCAGTTCTTC. Translation: CSVEDRDRAYNEQFF.

The sample holds many counts of this clonotype. The V gene is TRBV7-8, the J gene TRBJ2-1; 10 nucleotides line up with TRBD1. V shed 4 bases, J shed 3 bases, and the junction held 12 bases outside the gene matches. The CDR3 is 18 amino acids. Germline V gene lookup returns CDR1 SGHVS and CDR2 FQNEAQ. CDR3: CASSSHHFDRGLYNEQFF. CDR3 coding DNA: TGTGCCAGCAGCTCGCACCACTTCGACAGGGGGCTCTACAATGAGCAGTTCTTC.

The rearrangement joins TRBV7-2 to TRBJ2-5, with D perhaps matching TRBD2 (5 bases). Germline-derived CDR1 and CDR2 are SGHTA and FQGNSA. The CDR3 is 14 residues long. Trimming removed 8 bases from V and 3 bases from J, with 16 bases in between. The CDR3 loop is CASSRDGLKETQYF. The CDR3 nucleotides are TGTGCCAGCTCGAGGGATGGGCTAAAAGAGACCCAGTACTTC.

The genes are TRBV5-6 and TRBJ2-5; D gene unclear. V was clipped by 0 bases and J by 0 bases, with 12 bases between them. From germline, CDR1 is SGHDT and CDR2 YYEEEE. The CDR3 length is 16 residues. The CDR3 DNA follows: TGTGCCAGCAGCTTGGCCGGAGAACAGTACCAAGAGACCCAGTACTTC. This translates into CASSLAGEQYQETQYF.

This clonotype was counted a few times. V is TRBV18 and J is TRBJ2-5; D is ambiguous. The germline V and J ends were trimmed by 9 bases and 1 base, with 12 bases remaining between them. CDR3 size: 13 residues. Germline CDR1 reads KGHSH; CDR2 reads LQKENI. The CDR3 DNA reads TGTGCCAGTTCAAGCAATCTCCAAGAGACCCAGTACTTC. Its translation: CASSSNLQETQYF.

This clonotype was seen a few times. The chain couples TRBV28 to TRBJ2-1, with D tentatively TRBD1 or TRBD2 (5 bases each). The CDR3 has 16 residues. Looked up from germline, CDR1 is MDHEN and CDR2 is SYDVKM. The V gene lost 6 bases and the J gene lost 0 bases, with 15 bases spanning the gap. The CDR3 sequence: CASRGVVGASYNEQFF. DNA of the CDR3: TGTGCCAGCAGGGGGGTTGTGGGAGCCTCCTACAATGAGCAGTTCTTC.

This clonotype has a count of ten or more. The rearrangement uses TRBV15 and TRBJ2-2; no clear D gene. Between the trimmed V and J ends, which lost 0 bases and 1 base, there was a span of 9 bases. Germline CDR1 is LNHNV and CDR2 is YYDKDF (reference sequence). The CDR3 runs 16 residues. The CDR3 sequence is CATSRDLPGNTGELFF. The CDR3 DNA reads as TGTGCCACCAGCAGAGATCTCCCGGGGAACACCGGGGAGCTGTTTTTT.